The clone carrying this T cell receptor (beta chain) was picked up a small number of times. TCRdb ran MiXCR on the RT-PCR reads and lists one entry per CDR3 protein. The sample holds over 350,000 distinct CDR3 sequences, around 16% seen once. V was pared by 6 bases and J by 5 bases, with 15 bases between. Germline CDR1 is SQVTM and CDR2 is ANQGSEA. This CDR3 contains 13 residues. The sample belongs to a study of patients and donors after allogeneic stem cell transplantation. The receptor's source is a human donor who was either an allogeneic HSCT recipient or a stem cell or donor lymphocyte infusion donor (not recorded which). It is not recorded whose cells these are; they may come from a transplant donor. V usage is TRBV29-1 and J usage is TRBJ2-3; possibly TRBD1 or TRBD2 for D (5 bases each). Material for sequencing was blood, either unsorted or a sorted T cell fraction (not recorded which). The CDR3 here is CSVGTHLGDTQYF. CDR3 nucleotide sequence: TGCAGCGTCGGGACCCACCTGGGAGATACGCAGTATTTT.